The clone carrying this TCR beta chain was observed at least ten times. Its specificity is not known. One end of the junction does not line up with germline, which may come from a read error. Ophthalmopathy patients all had a Clinical Activity Score of at least 3, a NOSPECS grade of at least 4 and disease under 3 months old. Used for diagnoses were clinical symptoms, serum thyroxine and TRAb, thyroid ultrasound and orbital computed tomography. Amplification targeted TCR beta CDR3 regions from RNA transcripts. In the first-round RT-PCR of the TCR CDR3, the HTBI primer set was used. TCRdb analysed the multiplex PCR reads with MiXCR anew, one entry per CDR3 protein. Of around 370,000 distinct CDR3 sequences in the sample, approximately 17% are singletons; the top ten hold 35% to 45%. The source of the sample is a study of T cells in Graves' hyperthyroidism and ophthalmopathy. Study details: Before any treatment, at initial diagnosis, peripheral blood was collected. Points from the study as a whole: Using 13 V-J features, a model discriminated ophthalmopathy from stable hyperthyroidism.

Germline CDR1 reads MNHEY; CDR2 reads SVGEGT. The CDR3 runs to 18 residues. The gene calls are TRBV6-2 or TRBV6-3 and TRBJ2-3; a weak D match, TRBD2 (5 bases). Specimen: blood. The source of this sequence is a man aged 18 to 29 with Graves' ophthalmopathy. This CDR3 reads CASNYPSWRSGTADTQYF. The CDR3 nucleotides read TGTGCCAGCAATTACCCGTCGTGGAGGAGTGGTACGGCGGATACGCAGTATTTT.